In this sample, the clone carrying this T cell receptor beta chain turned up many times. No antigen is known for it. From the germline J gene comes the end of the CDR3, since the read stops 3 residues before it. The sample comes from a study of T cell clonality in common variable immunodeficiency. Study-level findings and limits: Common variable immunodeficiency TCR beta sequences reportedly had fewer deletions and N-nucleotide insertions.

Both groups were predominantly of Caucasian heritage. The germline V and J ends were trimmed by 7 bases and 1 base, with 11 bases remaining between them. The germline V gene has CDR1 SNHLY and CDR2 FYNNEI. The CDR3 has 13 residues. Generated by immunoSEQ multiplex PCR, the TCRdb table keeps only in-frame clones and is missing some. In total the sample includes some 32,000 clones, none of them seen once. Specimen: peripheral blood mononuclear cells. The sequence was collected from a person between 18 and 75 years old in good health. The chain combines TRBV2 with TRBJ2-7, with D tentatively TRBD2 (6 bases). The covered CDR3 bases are TGTGCCAGCACCGGGCGGGATTCCTACGAG. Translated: CASTGRDSYE. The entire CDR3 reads CASTGRDSYEQYF.